This T cell receptor (beta chain) originates from a study of T cell clonality in common variable immunodeficiency. This clone was detected many times. Its specificity is not known. The CDR3 end is not reached by the read, which stops 3 residues before it; the germline J gene fills it in. Study findings and constraints: Authors noted CVID clonality's cause needs subpopulation repertoire sequencing. TCRbeta clonality was increased in CVID versus healthy controls. Links between repertoire features and CVID complications were heterogeneity-limited. CVID subjects shared fewer TCRbeta clones than healthy controls did.

CDR1 and CDR2 (germline): SGHVS, FQNEAQ. The CDR3 covers 15 residues. Trimming took 3 bases from V and 5 from J; bases not matched to a gene: 9. The table came from immunoSEQ multiplex PCR; TCRdb's copy has only in-frame clones and leaves some out. The sample includes about 41,000 clones, none of them occurring once. The receptor was derived from a person aged 18 to 69 in good health. This chain joins TRBV7-8 and TRBJ2-5; 7 nucleotides align to TRBD1. Sequencing input: peripheral blood mononuclear cells. CDR3 region: CASSFDRVVRETQYF. The sequenced CDR3 bases are TGTGCCAGCAGCTTTGACAGGGTGGTAAGGGAGACC.